This entry concerns a single T cell receptor beta chain. The CDR3 contains 14 residues. Germline loops: CDR1 SGHKS, CDR2 YYEKEE (reference sequence). The V and J ends lost 2 bases and 4 bases respectively, with 12 bases between them. This sample was taken from a study of blood T cell repertoires in COVID-19. Study background: Whether acute or convalescent, the COVID-19 samples came from the United States, Italy and Spain. In each case, the material was cDNA or gDNA derived from T cells, B-cell-depleted T cells, or PBMCs.

Original processing notes: Reference gene primer amplification gave nucleated cell count estimates. Sequencing was performed with immunoSEQ multiplex PCR; in TCRdb, only in-frame clones are kept and a portion is missing. V, J and clone size are taken as reported in that table, and D and trimming were inferred from the DNA itself. The sample contains under 150,000 clones, 81% of which appear only once. The clonotype was recovered from a man in his fifties or sixties with acute or convalescent COVID-19. The chain links TRBV5-5 to TRBJ1-1; D ambiguous. The sample was peripheral blood. In DNA, the CDR3 is TGTGCCAGCAGCTTTTGGTTCGAGGGCACTGAAGCTTTCTTT. It codes for CASSFWFEGTEAFF.